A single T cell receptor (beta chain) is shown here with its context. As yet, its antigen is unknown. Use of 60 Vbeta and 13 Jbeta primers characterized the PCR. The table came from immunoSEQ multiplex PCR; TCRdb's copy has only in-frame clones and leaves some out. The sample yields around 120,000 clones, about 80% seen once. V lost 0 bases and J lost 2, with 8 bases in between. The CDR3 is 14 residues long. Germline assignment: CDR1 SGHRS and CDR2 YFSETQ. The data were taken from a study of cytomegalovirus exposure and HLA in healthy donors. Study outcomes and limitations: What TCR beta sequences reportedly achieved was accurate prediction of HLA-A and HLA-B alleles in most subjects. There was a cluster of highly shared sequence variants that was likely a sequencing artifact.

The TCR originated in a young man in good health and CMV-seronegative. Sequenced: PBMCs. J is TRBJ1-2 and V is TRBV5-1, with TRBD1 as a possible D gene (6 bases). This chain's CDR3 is CASSLETGNYGYTF. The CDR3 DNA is TGCGCCAGCAGCTTGGAAACAGGGAACTATGGCTACACCTTC.